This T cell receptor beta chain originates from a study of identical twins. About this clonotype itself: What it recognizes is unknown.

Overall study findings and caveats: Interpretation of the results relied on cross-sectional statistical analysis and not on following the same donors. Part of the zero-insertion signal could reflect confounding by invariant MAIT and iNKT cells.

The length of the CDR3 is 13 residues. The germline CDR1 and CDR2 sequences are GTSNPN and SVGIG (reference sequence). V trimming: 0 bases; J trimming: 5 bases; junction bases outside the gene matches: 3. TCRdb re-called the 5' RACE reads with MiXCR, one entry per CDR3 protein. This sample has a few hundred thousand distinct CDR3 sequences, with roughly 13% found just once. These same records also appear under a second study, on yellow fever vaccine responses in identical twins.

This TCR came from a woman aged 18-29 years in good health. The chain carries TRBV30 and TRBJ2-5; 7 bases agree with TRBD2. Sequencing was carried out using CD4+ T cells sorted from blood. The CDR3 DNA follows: TGTGCCTGGAGTGTACGGGGAGGGGAGACCCAGTACTTC. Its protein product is CAWSVRGGETQYF.